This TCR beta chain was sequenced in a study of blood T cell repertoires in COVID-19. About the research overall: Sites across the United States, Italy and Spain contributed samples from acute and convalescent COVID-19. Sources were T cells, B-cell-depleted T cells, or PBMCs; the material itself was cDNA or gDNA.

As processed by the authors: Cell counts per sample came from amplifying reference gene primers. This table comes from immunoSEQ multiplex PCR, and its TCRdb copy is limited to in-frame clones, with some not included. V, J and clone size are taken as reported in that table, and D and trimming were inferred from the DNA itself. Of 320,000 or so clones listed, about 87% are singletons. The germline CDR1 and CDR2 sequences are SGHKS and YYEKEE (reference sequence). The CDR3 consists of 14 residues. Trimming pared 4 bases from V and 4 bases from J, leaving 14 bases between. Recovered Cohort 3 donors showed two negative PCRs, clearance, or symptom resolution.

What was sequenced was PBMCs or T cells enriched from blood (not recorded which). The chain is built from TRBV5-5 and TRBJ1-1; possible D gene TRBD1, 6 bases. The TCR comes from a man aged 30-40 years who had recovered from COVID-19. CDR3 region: CASSVQGTATEAFF. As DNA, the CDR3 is TGTGCCAGCAGCGTACAGGGTACGGCCACTGAAGCTTTCTTT. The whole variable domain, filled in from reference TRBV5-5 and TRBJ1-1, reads DAGVTQSPTHLIKTRGQQVTLRCSPISGHKSVSWYQQVLGQGPQFIFQYYEKEERGRGNFPDRFSARQFPNYSSELNVNALLLGDSALYLCASSVQGTATEAFFGQGTRLTVV.